The rows below give T cell receptor beta chains drawn from one sample of a study of cytomegalovirus exposure and HLA in healthy donors. Data came from immunoSEQ multiplex PCR; TCRdb stores just in-frame clones and leaves some out. This sample has roughly 52,000 clones, with just over 85% found just once. Sequenced: PBMCs. Receptors were obtained from a young woman in good health and CMV-seronegative. CDR3s include the opening cysteine and the closing phenylalanine or tryptophan. A D gene is named only where the DNA matches it firmly. Size is omitted from some rows. Given values are once, few, many or a class for expanded clones.

NA | TRBJ1-1 | TRBV5-8 | NA | TGTGCCAGCGGACTGGAGGGCACTGAAGCTTTCTTT | CASGLEGTEAFF
NA | TRBJ1-3 | TRBV27 | NA | TGTGCCAGCAGTCCGGGGGGCACCATATATTTT | CASSPGGTIYF
NA | TRBJ1-2 | TRBV7-9 | NA | TGTGCCAGCAGCTTAGCGTCAGTGGTTAACTATGGCTACACCTTC | CASSLASVVNYGYTF
NA | TRBJ2-7 | TRBV7-8 | NA | TGTGCCAGCAGGGTTGCGGGCCGCTACGAGCAGTACTTC | CASRVAGRYEQYF
NA | TRBJ1-2 | TRBV28 | NA | TGTGCCAGCAGGGAGGGGATTGGCTATGGCTACACCTTC | CASREGIGYGYTF
NA | TRBJ2-1 | TRBV28 | TRBD2 | TGTGCCAGCAGTTTCGGGGGGACGAGCTACAATGAGCAGTTCTTC | CASSFGGTSYNEQFF
NA | TRBJ2-7 | TRBV5-4 | TRBD2 | TGTGCCAGCAGCTTAATCAGCGGGAGTACGGACGAGCAGTACTTC | CASSLISGSTDEQYF
once | TRBJ2-2 | TRBV6-5 | NA | TGTGCCAGCAGTTACGGGCATGCCGGGGAGCTGTTTTTT | CASSYGHAGELFF
NA | TRBJ2-5 | TRBV28 | TRBD1 | TGTGCCAGCAGTCCTCAAGGGGGCCTGAGAGAGACCCAGTACTTC | CASSPQGGLRETQYF
once | TRBJ2-6 | TRBV5-5 | TRBD1 | TGTGCCAGCAGCGCGAGGGGGCGTGGGGCCAACGTCCTGACTTTC | CASSARGRGANVLTF
NA | TRBJ2-7 | TRBV5-1 | TRBD2 | TGCGCCAGCAGCTCGACCAGCGGGGTTAGCTCCTACGAGCAGTACTTC | CASSSTSGVSSYEQYF
NA | TRBJ1-5 | TRBV28 | NA | TGTGCCAGCAGGCGGCGGTGGGCAGGGGTCAATCAGCCCCAGCATTTT | CASRRRWAGVNQPQHF
NA | TRBJ2-1 | TRBV19 | NA | TGTGCCAGTAGCAGGACTATTTCGGATGAGCAGTTCTTC | CASSRTISDEQFF
NA | TRBJ2-2 | TRBV27 | NA | TGTGCCAGCAGTTTTTTGGACAAGCTGAACACCGGGGAGCTGTTTTTT | CASSFLDKLNTGELFF
NA | TRBJ2-1 | TRBV15 | NA | TGTGCCACCTCACAGGGCGAGGGCTACAATGAGCAGTTCTTC | CATSQGEGYNEQFF
NA | TRBJ2-1 | TRBV5-1 | NA | TGCGCCAGCAGACACGGACAGGAGCAGTTCTTC | CASRHGQEQFF
NA | TRBJ1-5 | TRBV7-2 | NA | TGTGCCAGCAGCCTACGGACAGATTATAGCAATCAGCCCCAGCATTTT | CASSLRTDYSNQPQHF
NA | TRBJ2-7 | TRBV15 | NA | TGTGCCACCAGCAGAGGGGACGGGGGATCTCACGCGCAGTACTTC | CATSRGDGGSHAQYF
NA | TRBJ1-5 | TRBV19 | NA | TGTGCCAGTAGTACTCTTCCAGGGATGTATAGCAATCAGCCCCAGCATTTT | CASSTLPGMYSNQPQHF
NA | TRBJ1-5 | TRBV2 | NA | TGTGCCAGTACCCCCGGGTATGGCAATCAGCCCCAGCATTTT | CASTPGYGNQPQHF
NA | TRBJ2-7 | TRBV6-5 | NA | TGTGCCAGCAGCCTCACTAGTTACTACGAGCAGTACTTC | CASSLTSYYEQYF
NA | TRBJ1-5 | TRBV5-6 | TRBD1 | TGTGCCAGCAGCGACGACAGGGGCAATCAGCCCCAGCATTTT | CASSDDRGNQPQHF
NA | TRBJ2-7 | TRBV6-1 | TRBD1 | TGTGCCAGCAGTTCTTTACCGGGACAGGGCTACGAGCAGTACTTC | CASSSLPGQGYEQYF
NA | TRBJ1-2 | TRBV19 | NA | TGTGCCAGTAGTATCCCACCAGGAAACTATGGCTACACCTTC | CASSIPPGNYGYTF
once | TRBJ1-1 | TRBV28 | NA | TGTGCCAGCATACTAGGGGGGGGCACTGAAGCTTTCTTT | CASILGGGTEAFF
once | TRBJ2-1 | TRBV19 | TRBD1 | TGTGCCAGTAGTCACCGGGACAGCGCCTTCAATGAGCAGTTCTTC | CASSHRDSAFNEQFF
NA | TRBJ2-7 | TRBV4-1 | NA | TGCGCCAGCAGCCCCCGGGACACCACCTACGAGCAGTACTTC | CASSPRDTTYEQYF
NA | TRBJ1-3 | TRBV4-1 | TRBD1 | TGCGCCAGCAGTCAACAGGGGGCAAGTGGAAACACCATATATTTT | CASSQQGASGNTIYF
NA | TRBJ1-2 | TRBV19 | TRBD1 | TGTGCCAGTAGTCTACAAGGGGGCTCCTGGTATGGCTACACCTTC | CASSLQGGSWYGYTF
NA | TRBJ2-5 | TRBV10-1 | TRBD2 | TGCGCCAGCAGTGAGTCGGGGAGACTAGCGAGGTTTTGGGGAGAGACCCAGTACTTC | CASSESGRLARFWGETQYF
NA | TRBJ2-5 | TRBV4-1 | TRBD1 | TGCGCCAGCAGCCGACAGGACAGGGGGTCGGAGACCCAGTACTTC | CASSRQDRGSETQYF
NA | TRBJ2-7 | TRBV29-1 | TRBD1 | TGCAGCGTTGGGGGACAGGGGACCGGCGAGCAGTACTTC | CSVGGQGTGEQYF
NA | TRBJ1-5 | TRBV6-1 | NA | TGTGCCAGCAGTGACCTACGGGGTGGCAATCAGCCCCAGCATTTT | CASSDLRGGNQPQHF
NA | TRBJ2-1 | TRBV5-1 | TRBD2 | TGCGCCAGCAGCTTTAGCGGGATTTTAAATGAGCAGTTCTTC | CASSFSGILNEQFF
NA | TRBJ2-7 | TRBV19 | TRBD2 | TGTGCCAGTAGTATTCTAGCGGGAGGCTACGAGCAGTACTTC | CASSILAGGYEQYF
once | TRBJ1-1 | TRBV6-4 | TRBD1 | TGTGCCAGCAGTGACACCGGACAGGGGAAAGCTTTCTTT | CASSDTGQGKAFF
NA | TRBJ1-4 | TRBV19 | TRBD1 | TGTGCCAGTTCGGACAGGCAAATCGAAAAACTGTTTTTT | CASSDRQIEKLFF
once | TRBJ1-2 | TRBV29-1 | TRBD1 | TGCAGCGTTCGTGACAGGGCTTACTATGGCTACACCTTC | CSVRDRAYYGYTF
NA | TRBJ2-3 | TRBV9 | TRBD2 | TGTGCCAGCAGCGATAGCGGGAGTAAGTCCGATACGCAGTATTTT | CASSDSGSKSDTQYF
NA | TRBJ1-1 | TRBV9 | NA | TGTGCCAGCAGCGTAGTATATGGTTCCGGGGGGATGGACACTGAAGCTTTCTTT | CASSVVYGSGGMDTEAFF
NA | TRBJ2-1 | TRBV9 | TRBD2 | TGTGCCAGCAGCGTCGGGGCGGGACTAGCGGACAATGAGCAGTTCTTC | CASSVGAGLADNEQFF